This T cell receptor beta chain was retrieved from a study of naive and memory T cell subsets (dated by TCRdb to 2016 to 2017). Concerning the study at large: The figure summarizing the skin biopsy and whole blood samples listed about ten blood donors, 7 tuberculin skin test biopsies and 3 saline control biopsies. PCR2 was typically a SYBR Green qPCR stopped at a set threshold; low-input samples could instead use end-point PCR (approximately 6 cycles). The investigation overall reported the following: The RNA-based method was acknowledged as potentially sensitive to TCR transcript changes with T cell activation and differentiation.

Trimming takes 0 bases from V and 0 bases from J, and the germline ends sit 8 bases apart. The CDR3 has 15 amino acids, counting the end cysteine and phenylalanine. Left in the record is the CDR3 DNA by itself, 45 bases read in frame from the first base. Per the germline V gene, MNHEY is the CDR1 and SVGAGI is the CDR2. A robust, sensitive protocol for the amplification, sequencing and analysis of TCRs was described in the study, in which 3' ligation of a UMI-containing oligonucleotide to TCR cDNA was used. Whole blood analysis involved drawing 2.5 ml of peripheral blood from adult healthy volunteers into Tempus tubes and then extracting RNA following the manufacturer's instructions. Total RNA was treated with RQ1 DNase, without cell sorting, prior to reverse transcription, with an input of roughly 1 to 1000 ng being targeted. Libraries were prepared from skin biopsies and whole blood so that pipeline robustness could be tested in samples in which T cells form a minority population.

This clonotype was seen repeatedly, ten times or more. Its antigen target is currently unknown. Within one base of it there is no much larger clone, and no base qualities were kept. Library preparation used 5' RACE. The ligated cDNA was amplified by four rounds of PCR, in which nested alpha and beta constant region primers were used together with the SP2 primer. TCR RNA was reverse transcribed with SuperScript IV using alpha and beta constant region primers for the blood and skin samples. Using T4 RNA ligase 1, an oligonucleotide carrying both the Illumina SP2 primer and a UMI was ligated onto the 3' end of the cDNA. The 12-nucleotide UMI consisted of two random hexamers with an eight-base spacer between the hexamers to prevent hairpin formation. From the second PCR onward, TCR alpha and beta chain libraries were processed separately, and dual indexing was applied for multiplexing. After pooling, the indexed libraries were analyzed by capillary electrophoresis and sequenced on either an Illumina MiSeq or NextSeq. PhiX DNA at about 4.5-7% was added to the libraries to raise base diversity and improve cluster recognition. Per the original workflow: Demultiplexor extracted UMIs from read 2, combined them with read 1 TCR sequence, and split reads by sample indices. Decombinator identified V and J genes and V-J junctions, assigning each TCR a five-part identifier including V and J deletions. UMIs were used by Collapsinator to correct sequencing errors and PCR amplification heterogeneity, so that a UMI-based abundance was obtained for each TCR. CDR3Translator turned identifiers into nucleotide sequence, translated the nucleotide sequence into amino acids, and pulled out CDR3 regions based on terminal motifs. Error-corrected alpha and beta TCR counts from blood and skin were compared after normalization to input RNA amount. TCRdb cleaned the public reads at Q25 with fastp, built clones with MiXCR and kept in-frame beta chains. Each entry is one CDR3 protein sequence, shown with its most common DNA and genes. V and J calls and clone size were set by TCRdb, not the authors. Recorded for this sample are roughly 56,000 distinct CDR3 sequences; approximately 6.6% of them occurred a single time. Of the sample, over 7.5% falls within the top ten clones.

The clonotype was recovered from a male donor in good health. The receptor chain draws on TRBV6-5 and TRBJ1-1, with TRBD1 perhaps the D gene, on 5 matching bases. The sequenced DNA is TGTGCCAGCAGTTACTCGGGGGAGTTGAACACTGAAGCTTTCTTT. Translation gives CASSYSGELNTEAFF.